Sequencing of this T cell receptor (beta chain) was carried out in a study of vaccination and CD4 T cells after COVID-19. Study-level information: Overlapping SARS-CoV-2, HCoV-NL63, HCoV-OC43 and HCoV-229E spike peptides were used to stimulate cells. Study results and limitations: Convalescent patients' median share of reactive clones seen only post-vaccination was around 84%.

Oncomine TCR Beta short-read sequencing was applied to DNA from cultured CD4+ T cells. TCRdb reprocessed the PCR reads with MiXCR, giving one entry per CDR3 protein. This table has about 14,000 distinct CDR3 sequences, around half appearing once. This clonotype was seen only a few times. Its antigen is unidentified. V shed 3 bases and J 7 bases; nucleotides not matched to a gene: 5. The length of the CDR3 is 15 residues. CDR1 is LNHDA and CDR2 is SQIVND in the germline V gene (reference sequence). Treatment given: roughly 10-day PBMC culture with coronavirus spike peptide pools or control peptides (ViraFEST assay). In the ViraFEST assay, peptide-pool expansion preceded TCR sequencing of expanded clonotypes. Per well, fewer than 2.5 million PBMCs were cultured in the presence of around 10 IU/ml IL-2 and roughly 10 ug/ml peptide pools.

The clonotype was recovered from a human donor who had recovered from COVID-19. V usage is TRBV19 and J usage is TRBJ2-1; 11 positions match TRBD2. The material sequenced was CD4+ T cells from blood, cultured in vitro, taken before SARS-CoV-2 vaccination. DNA for the CDR3: TGTGCCAGTAGTATGCCGGGACTAGCGGTTAATGAGCAGTTCTTC. It codes for CASSMPGLAVNEQFF.